Listed below are T cell receptor beta chains from one sample, sequenced in a study of blood T cell repertoires in COVID-19. Profiling relied on immunoSEQ multiplex PCR, and the TCRdb table lists in-frame clones only, not all of them. The table has about 300,000 clones, 65% to 85% seen once; the top ten hold 1.4% to 1.5%. Sequencing was done on a sample of peripheral blood. The origin of the receptors is a human donor with COVID-19, enrolled during active disease. The donor label of this sample is uncertain. Both conserved end residues are part of each CDR3. A D gene is named only where the DNA matches it firmly. Clone size, where shown, is once, few, many, or a class for clones that have expanded.

v_gene	j_gene	abundance	d_gene	CDR3aa	CDR3nt
TRBV6-4	TRBJ2-3	NA	TRBD2	CASSDEGGPADTQYF	TGTGCCAGCAGTGACGAGGGAGGGCCGGCAGATACGCAGTATTTT
TRBV3-1/TRBV3-2	TRBJ2-2	NA	TRBD2	CASRGLAGERELFF	TGTGCCAGCAGGGGACTAGCGGGGGAAAGGGAGCTGTTTTTT
TRBV11-2	TRBJ2-3	NA	NA	CASSPWVSGSTDTQYF	TGTGCCAGCAGTCCTTGGGTGAGCGGGAGCACAGATACGCAGTATTTT
TRBV5-1	TRBJ2-2	NA	TRBD2	CATSLAGTSAGELFF	TGCGCCACCTCTCTCGCCGGGACTAGCGCCGGGGAGCTGTTTTTT
TRBV4-2	TRBJ1-3	NA	NA	CASSLELQTARNTIYF	TGTGCCAGCAGCCTTGAATTACAGACGGCCCGAAACACCATATATTTT
TRBV2	TRBJ1-1	few	TRBD1	CASSVLTGGTEPFF	TGTGCCAGCAGTGTACTAACAGGGGGCACTGAACCCTTCTTT
TRBV5-1	TRBJ2-3	NA	TRBD2	CASGPLAGVTDTQYF	TGCGCCAGCGGGCCTCTAGCGGGAGTAACAGATACGCAGTATTTT
TRBV24-1	TRBJ1-1	NA	TRBD1	CATRVPGTANTEAFF	TGTGCCACCCGAGTCCCCGGGACAGCAAACACTGAAGCTTTCTTT
TRBV3-1/TRBV3-2	TRBJ1-5	NA	NA	CASSQDIQRQPQHF	TGTGCCAGCAGCCAAGACATCCAGAGGCAGCCCCAGCATTTT
TRBV7-3	TRBJ2-2	NA	TRBD2	CASSPGLAGTGELFF	TGTGCCAGCAGCCCGGGACTAGCGGGAACCGGGGAGCTGTTTTTT
TRBV19	TRBJ1-2	NA	TRBD1	CASTQTGTGGAGGYTF	TGTGCCAGTACCCAGACCGGGACAGGGGGCGCAGGTGGCTACACCTTC
TRBV18	TRBJ1-4	NA	NA	CASSPRGSGEKLFF	TGTGCCAGCTCACCCCGAGGGAGCGGTGAAAAACTGTTTTTT
TRBV4-1	TRBJ2-5	NA	TRBD1	CASSRDRLQETQYF	TGCGCCAGTAGCCGGGACAGATTACAAGAGACCCAGTACTTC
TRBV11-2	TRBJ2-3	NA	TRBD2	CASRPLAGVLDTQYF	TGTGCCAGCAGGCCGCTAGCGGGAGTTCTAGATACGCAGTATTTT
TRBV27	TRBJ1-2	NA	TRBD1	CASSEGAVNYGYTF	TGTGCCAGCAGTGAGGGGGCAGTTAACTATGGCTACACCTTC
TRBV11-2	TRBJ2-7	NA	TRBD2	CASNELAQLSFYEQYF	TGTGCCAGCAACGAACTAGCGCAACTTTCCTTCTACGAGCAGTACTTC
TRBV7-2	TRBJ2-7	NA	TRBD1	CASSPQGARGGEQYF	TGTGCCAGCAGCCCACAGGGGGCCAGGGGGGGGGAGCAGTACTTC
TRBV19	TRBJ2-3	NA	TRBD1	CASSTRRTGEGADTQYF	TGTGCCAGTAGTACCCGTCGCACAGGGGAAGGGGCAGATACGCAGTATTTT
TRBV5-1	TRBJ2-5	NA	NA	CASSLGQQETQYF	TGCGCCAGCAGCTTGGGGCAGCAAGAGACCCAGTACTTC
TRBV11-2	TRBJ2-1	NA	TRBD2	CASSLVLAVNEQFF	TGTGCCAGCAGCTTAGTCCTAGCGGTCAATGAGCAGTTCTTC
TRBV18	TRBJ1-2	once	TRBD1	CASSQSGQGYYGYTF	TGTGCCAGCTCACAATCGGGACAGGGATACTATGGCTACACCTTC
TRBV11-1	TRBJ2-7	NA	NA	CASSLDRERSYEQYF	TGTGCCAGCAGCTTAGACAGGGAACGGAGCTACGAGCAGTACTTC
TRBV2	TRBJ2-2	NA	NA	CASSELQNTGELFF	TGTGCCAGCAGTGAATTACAGAACACCGGGGAGCTGTTTTTT
TRBV19	TRBJ2-7	NA	NA	CASSIGGGAYEQYF	TGTGCCAGTAGTATAGGAGGGGGGGCGTACGAGCAGTACTTC
TRBV2	TRBJ1-6	NA	TRBD1	CASRDRARSPLHF	TGTGCCAGTCGGGACAGGGCTCGCTCACCCCTCCACTTT
TRBV18	TRBJ1-1	NA	NA	CASSPTTTNTEAFF	TGTGCCAGCTCACCAACAACCACGAACACTGAAGCTTTCTTT
TRBV3-1/TRBV3-2	TRBJ2-7	NA	TRBD1	CASTGTGGNYEQYF	TGTGCCAGCACCGGGACAGGGGGCAACTACGAGCAGTACTTC
TRBV5-6	TRBJ2-3	NA	NA	CASSLVILAGPGDTQYF	TGTGCCAGCAGCTTGGTAATTCTCGCAGGTCCCGGAGATACGCAGTATTTT
TRBV4-3	TRBJ2-2	NA	NA	CASSLPGGGELFF	TGCGCCAGCAGCCTTCCCGGTGGCGGGGAGCTGTTTTTT
TRBV27	TRBJ1-2	NA	NA	CASRDGSNYGYTF	TGTGCCAGCAGAGACGGGTCGAACTATGGCTACACCTTC
TRBV7-3	TRBJ2-1	NA	TRBD2	CASRLAGEGHEQFF	TGTGCCAGCCGGCTAGCGGGAGAGGGTCATGAGCAGTTCTTC
TRBV5-1	TRBJ2-5	NA	TRBD1	CASSRGGQGEETQYF	TGCGCCAGCAGCCGGGGAGGACAGGGAGAAGAGACCCAGTACTTC
TRBV29-1	TRBJ2-7	NA	TRBD1	CSAGQGLTREQYF	TGCAGCGCTGGACAGGGGTTAACGCGGGAGCAGTACTTC
TRBV18	TRBJ2-7	once	NA	CASSPPTGSYEQYF	TGTGCCAGCTCACCACCCACAGGGAGCTACGAGCAGTACTTC
TRBV3-1/TRBV3-2	TRBJ1-6	once	TRBD1	CASSPGGVYNSPLHF	TGTGCCAGCAGCCCAGGGGGCGTCTATAATTCACCCCTCCACTTT
TRBV10-3	TRBJ1-2	NA	TRBD1	CAISELGQGVGGYTF	TGTGCCATCAGTGAGCTGGGACAGGGAGTAGGTGGCTACACCTTC